The present T cell receptor (beta chain) was sequenced within a study of blood T cell repertoires in COVID-19. Turning to the study itself: Donors in the United States, Italy and Spain gave samples during acute or convalescent COVID-19. Nucleic acid was either cDNA or gDNA, and it came from T cells, B-cell-depleted T cells, or PBMCs.

Enrolled during active infection, Seattle patients were then followed longitudinally. In the study's own analysis: For nucleated cells, counts were estimated from reference gene primer amplification. Clones were read by immunoSEQ multiplex PCR, and TCRdb kept only the in-frame ones, dropping some. That table furnishes V, J and clone size, whereas the DNA furnished D and trimming. Of roughly 68,000 clones in the sample, 88% were seen once. Per the germline V gene, CDR1 is MNHEY and CDR2 is SMNVEV (reference sequence). V lost 2 bases and J lost 4, with 11 bases in between. The CDR3 covers 14 residues. The TCR was taken from a woman between 55 and 75 years old with COVID-19, enrolled during active disease. The V and J genes are TRBV27 and TRBJ1-1, with a weak D call TRBD1 (6 bases). The sequencing input was peripheral blood. The CDR3 nucleotides are TGTGCCAGCAGTTTAGAAGGCAGGGGCACTGAAGCTTTCTTT. Translated, it gives CASSLEGRGTEAFF.